Presented here are 3 T cell receptor beta chains from one specimen sequenced in a study of chemoradiotherapy in HPV16-positive cancers. TCRdb's copy holds only in-frame clones and misses some; the assay was immunoSEQ multiplex PCR. The table shows 20,000 to 25,000 clones, with over 75% occurring only once. The input for sequencing was blood, taken from a patient who underwent chemoradiotherapy. The receptor set was obtained from a human donor with HPV-associated anogenital cancer.

The chain has TRBV4-3 and TRBJ2-1; D gene uncertain. Per the germline V gene, CDR1 is LGHNA and CDR2 is YSLEER. This CDR3 contains 14 residues. Trimming shortened V by 0 bases and J by 3 bases, and 6 bases separated the two germline ends. The CDR3 sequence: CASSQDLSYNEQFF. The CDR3 nucleotides are TGCGCCAGCAGCCAAGATCTCAGCTACAATGAGCAGTTCTTC.

The CDR3 sequence: CASSITGQRYEQYF. The CDR3 coding sequence is TGTGCCAGTAGTATCACGGGACAGCGCTACGAGCAGTACTTC. V and J are TRBV19 and TRBJ2-7; 7 bases are shared with TRBD1. V lost 3 bases to trimming and J lost 3 bases; unmatched junction nucleotides: 5. CDR1 is LNHDA and CDR2 is SQIVND in the germline V gene (reference sequence). The CDR3 is 14 residues long.

The chain is built from TRBV2 and TRBJ2-7, with D possibly matching TRBD2 (6 bases). Trimming pared 4 bases from V and 7 bases from J, leaving 11 bases between. The CDR3 runs 12 residues. Germline-derived CDR1 and CDR2 are SNHLY and FYNNEI. The CDR3 spells CASSGSGREQYF. CDR3 bases: TGTGCCAGCAGTGGATCGGGGAGGGAGCAGTACTTC.